This T cell receptor (beta chain) stems from a study of CD8 T cells in Susac syndrome. An amount of RNA that ranged from roughly 0.5 to 1 ug was reverse transcribed with random hexamers. The immunoSEQ assay covered 54 Vbeta and 13 Jbeta segments for CDR3. TCRdb reprocessed the immunoSEQ multiplex PCR reads via MiXCR and lists one record per CDR3 protein. The sample has 55,000 to 85,000 distinct CDR3 sequences, under 96% seen once; the top ten hold more than 0.09%. CDR1 and CDR2 from the germline V gene are LGHNA and YSLEER. The length of the CDR3 is 15 residues. Trimming removed 2 bases at V and 1 base at J, with 11 bases between. CD8+ and CD4+ T cells circulating in blood were sequenced for TCR beta.

The material sequenced was CD4+ T cells from PBMCs. The TCR sequence derives from a human donor with multiple sclerosis. This sequence joins TRBV4-3 and TRBJ1-1, with D perhaps matching TRBD1 (6 bases). DNA of the CDR3: TGCGCCAGCAGCCAACGGACAGCGAAGAACACTGAAGCTTTCTTT. It translates to CASSQRTAKNTEAFF.